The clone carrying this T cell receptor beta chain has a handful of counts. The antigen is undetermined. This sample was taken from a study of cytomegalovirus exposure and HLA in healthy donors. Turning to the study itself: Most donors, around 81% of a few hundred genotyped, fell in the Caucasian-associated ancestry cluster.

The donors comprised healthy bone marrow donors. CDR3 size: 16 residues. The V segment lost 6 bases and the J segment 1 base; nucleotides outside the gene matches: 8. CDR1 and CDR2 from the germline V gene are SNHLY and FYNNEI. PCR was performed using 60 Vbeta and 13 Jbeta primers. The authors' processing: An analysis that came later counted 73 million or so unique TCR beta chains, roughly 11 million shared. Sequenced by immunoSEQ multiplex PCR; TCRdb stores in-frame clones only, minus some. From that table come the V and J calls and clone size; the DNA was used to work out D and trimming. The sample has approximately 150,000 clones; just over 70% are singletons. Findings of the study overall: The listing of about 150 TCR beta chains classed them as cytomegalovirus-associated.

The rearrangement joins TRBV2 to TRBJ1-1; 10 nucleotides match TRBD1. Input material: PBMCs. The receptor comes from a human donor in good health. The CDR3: CASRNDRGPGNTEAFF. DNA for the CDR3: TGTGCCAGCAGGAATGACAGGGGGCCCGGGAACACTGAAGCTTTCTTT. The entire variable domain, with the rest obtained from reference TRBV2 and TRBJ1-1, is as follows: EPEVTQTPSHQVTQMGQEVILRCVPISNHLYFYWYRQILGQKVEFLVSFYNNEISEKSEIFDDQFSVERPDGSNFTLKIRSTKLEDSAMYFCASRNDRGPGNTEAFFGQGTRLTVV.